This is a list of T cell receptor beta chains from one sample in a study of T cells after yellow fever vaccination. Each CDR3 protein is one row after TCRdb ran MiXCR on the 5' RACE reads. Among a few hundred thousand distinct CDR3 sequences, roughly 8.6% were seen once, and the ten largest hold around 17%. The specimen was PBMCs, collected about 41 days after the first yellow fever vaccination. The receptor set was obtained from a man between 18 and 29 years old who received the YFV17D yellow fever vaccine. Both conserved end residues are part of each CDR3. The order of the fields is J gene, clone size, V gene, D gene, CDR3 protein. D genes are given only for firm matches. Clone size appears in some rows only: once, few, many, or a class for an expanded clone.

j_gene: TRBJ2-3
abundance: many
v_gene: TRBV5-4
d_gene: -
CDR3aa: CASSWAGRTDTQYF

j_gene: TRBJ2-3
abundance: few
v_gene: TRBV18
d_gene: -
CDR3aa: CASSPLAAFPSTDTQYF

j_gene: TRBJ1-1
abundance: -
v_gene: TRBV5-1
d_gene: TRBD1
CDR3aa: CASSPAGTGFGTTMNTEAFF

j_gene: TRBJ1-1
abundance: few
v_gene: TRBV19
d_gene: -
CDR3aa: CASSFDSNTEAFF

j_gene: TRBJ2-5
abundance: few
v_gene: TRBV27
d_gene: -
CDR3aa: CASRFGWEETQYF

j_gene: TRBJ1-1
abundance: many
v_gene: TRBV7-9
d_gene: TRBD1
CDR3aa: CASSWTGGLTEAFF

j_gene: TRBJ2-3
abundance: -
v_gene: TRBV19
d_gene: TRBD2
CDR3aa: CASSGGARDTQYF

j_gene: TRBJ2-7
abundance: -
v_gene: TRBV18
d_gene: -
CDR3aa: CASSVQGGSEQYF

j_gene: TRBJ2-2
abundance: -
v_gene: TRBV24-1
d_gene: TRBD1
CDR3aa: CATSDSGTGTGELFF

j_gene: TRBJ2-3
abundance: -
v_gene: TRBV5-1
d_gene: -
CDR3aa: CASSPGQRGPTDTQYF

j_gene: TRBJ2-7
abundance: few
v_gene: TRBV6-1
d_gene: -
CDR3aa: CAIGSFFRTYEQYF

j_gene: TRBJ2-3
abundance: -
v_gene: TRBV12-3/TRBV12-4
d_gene: -
CDR3aa: CASSRQDGLVQADTQYF

j_gene: TRBJ1-1
abundance: -
v_gene: TRBV5-1
d_gene: -
CDR3aa: CASSEGGGQAFF

j_gene: TRBJ2-3
abundance: few
v_gene: TRBV5-1
d_gene: TRBD2
CDR3aa: CASSLGLAGITDTQYF

j_gene: TRBJ1-1
abundance: -
v_gene: TRBV7-4
d_gene: -
CDR3aa: CASSLHRLAFF

j_gene: TRBJ2-1
abundance: -
v_gene: TRBV6-1
d_gene: -
CDR3aa: CASSPLDGPIGYNEQFF

j_gene: TRBJ2-3
abundance: few
v_gene: TRBV7-9
d_gene: TRBD2
CDR3aa: CASSFSLAGPDTQYF

j_gene: TRBJ1-6
abundance: few
v_gene: TRBV6-2/TRBV6-3
d_gene: -
CDR3aa: CASSYSVRLESPLHF

j_gene: TRBJ2-3
abundance: many
v_gene: TRBV11-2
d_gene: TRBD2
CDR3aa: CASSRLAGGSTDTQYF

j_gene: TRBJ2-1
abundance: few
v_gene: TRBV7-3
d_gene: -
CDR3aa: CASSSPRGRPNEQFF

j_gene: TRBJ2-1
abundance: -
v_gene: TRBV5-6
d_gene: TRBD2
CDR3aa: CASSLTVAGGLNPYNEQFF

j_gene: TRBJ1-2
abundance: few
v_gene: TRBV4-1
d_gene: -
CDR3aa: CASSQVTSPEDGYTF

j_gene: TRBJ1-2
abundance: -
v_gene: TRBV10-3
d_gene: -
CDR3aa: CAIRDSGAYGYTF

j_gene: TRBJ2-6
abundance: -
v_gene: TRBV29-1
d_gene: TRBD1
CDR3aa: CSVEDLRDSSSGANVLTF

j_gene: TRBJ2-3
abundance: few
v_gene: TRBV10-3
d_gene: -
CDR3aa: CAISEPGTVDTQYF

j_gene: TRBJ1-1
abundance: many
v_gene: TRBV12-3/TRBV12-4
d_gene: -
CDR3aa: CASSPQMNTEAFF

j_gene: TRBJ2-3
abundance: -
v_gene: TRBV9
d_gene: -
CDR3aa: CASSVELNLGTQYF

j_gene: TRBJ2-6
abundance: -
v_gene: TRBV4-1
d_gene: -
CDR3aa: CASRGLGANVLTF

j_gene: TRBJ2-3
abundance: -
v_gene: TRBV5-4
d_gene: TRBD1
CDR3aa: CASSYYQDRAVTDTQYF

j_gene: TRBJ1-5
abundance: -
v_gene: TRBV5-1
d_gene: -
CDR3aa: CASSRSLVGNQPQHF

j_gene: TRBJ1-2
abundance: few
v_gene: TRBV27
d_gene: TRBD1
CDR3aa: CASSPTGAYGYTF

j_gene: TRBJ1-2
abundance: few
v_gene: TRBV24-1
d_gene: -
CDR3aa: CATPRAGPNYGYTF

j_gene: TRBJ2-7
abundance: few
v_gene: TRBV19
d_gene: -
CDR3aa: CASSIRQGPYEQYF

j_gene: TRBJ2-3
abundance: many
v_gene: TRBV7-3
d_gene: -
CDR3aa: CASSLISAITSTDTQYF

j_gene: TRBJ2-1
abundance: many
v_gene: TRBV4-3
d_gene: TRBD1
CDR3aa: CASSLGTGPFNEQFF

j_gene: TRBJ2-5
abundance: -
v_gene: TRBV7-8
d_gene: -
CDR3aa: CASSTDRRQETQYF

j_gene: TRBJ2-1
abundance: -
v_gene: TRBV11-2
d_gene: TRBD2
CDR3aa: CASSPPAGTSGGTYSYNEQFF

j_gene: TRBJ2-1
abundance: -
v_gene: TRBV5-1
d_gene: TRBD2
CDR3aa: CASSFSPGLAGGNEQFF

j_gene: TRBJ1-2
abundance: -
v_gene: TRBV5-6
d_gene: -
CDR3aa: CASSFGTSGLYGYTF

j_gene: TRBJ1-1
abundance: few
v_gene: TRBV25-1
d_gene: -
CDR3aa: CASGPLGDLYTEAFF

j_gene: TRBJ2-3
abundance: -
v_gene: TRBV5-1
d_gene: -
CDR3aa: CASSLMWGGTDTQYF

j_gene: TRBJ2-1
abundance: few
v_gene: TRBV2
d_gene: -
CDR3aa: CASSEAQGVNEQFF

j_gene: TRBJ1-2
abundance: many
v_gene: TRBV14
d_gene: -
CDR3aa: CASSRDTNYGYTF

j_gene: TRBJ2-5
abundance: many
v_gene: TRBV4-1
d_gene: -
CDR3aa: CASSQGAGLRTEETQYF

j_gene: TRBJ2-3
abundance: -
v_gene: TRBV9
d_gene: TRBD2
CDR3aa: CASSVGGTSKTDTQYF

j_gene: TRBJ2-3
abundance: -
v_gene: TRBV27
d_gene: TRBD2
CDR3aa: CASSLLGLAGGIGSDTQYF

j_gene: TRBJ2-1
abundance: -
v_gene: TRBV18
d_gene: -
CDR3aa: CASSRSGTKPSGEQFF

j_gene: TRBJ2-5
abundance: many
v_gene: TRBV20-1
d_gene: TRBD2
CDR3aa: CSASWSGGPEETQYF

j_gene: TRBJ2-3
abundance: few
v_gene: TRBV6-1
d_gene: -
CDR3aa: CASSGTGTTADTQYF

j_gene: TRBJ2-4
abundance: -
v_gene: TRBV11-1
d_gene: TRBD1
CDR3aa: CASSPQGANGNIQYF